Listed below are T cell receptor beta chains from one sample, sequenced in a study of cytomegalovirus exposure and HLA in healthy donors. The data were produced by immunoSEQ multiplex PCR, yet TCRdb's version contains in-frame clones alone and is incomplete. The sample lists 110,000 to 150,000 clones, 60% to 80% occurring once. Sequenced material: PBMCs. These receptors were collected from a woman in her twenties or thirties in good health and CMV-seronegative. CDR3s include the opening cysteine and the closing phenylalanine or tryptophan. A D gene is named only where the DNA matches it firmly. Clone sizes are given selectively: once, few, many, or a class where the clone is expanded.

j_call v_call d_call clone_size cdr3_nt cdr3_aa
TRBJ1-2 TRBV29-1 . once TGCAGCGTTGAGGTGGGGCTGGGCTATGGCTACACCTTC CSVEVGLGYGYTF
TRBJ2-7 TRBV6-5 TRBD1 . TGTGCCAGCAGTTACTTGGACAGGGGCGCAGAGCAGTACTTC CASSYLDRGAEQYF
TRBJ2-1 TRBV19 TRBD1 . TGTGCCAGTAGTGTGACAGGGATGGACAATGAGCAGTTCTTC CASSVTGMDNEQFF
TRBJ1-1 TRBV15 . . TGTGCCACCAGGGGACTAGTGAACACTGAAGCTTTCTTT CATRGLVNTEAFF
TRBJ1-2 TRBV4-1 . . TGCGCCAGCAGCTCTATTGGTGGTCGCTATGGCTACACCTTC CASSSIGGRYGYTF
TRBJ2-1 TRBV21-1 . once TGTGCCAGCAGCCAAACGGGGGACAGGGGGCCAGGTGAGCAGTTCTTC CASSQTGDRGPGEQFF
TRBJ2-3 TRBV6-5 . . TGTGCCAGCAGTTACTCGCTCAGGGGATTGGGAGATACGCAGTATTTT CASSYSLRGLGDTQYF
TRBJ2-3 TRBV5-4 . . TGTGCCAGCAGCTTAGGCAGGGCAGATACGCAGTATTTT CASSLGRADTQYF
TRBJ2-1 TRBV5-1 . . TGCGCCAGCAGCCCACATTACAATGAGCAGTTCTTC CASSPHYNEQFF
TRBJ1-4 TRBV9 TRBD1 . TGTGCCAGCAGCGGGACAGGGAGGAAAGAAAAACTGTTTTTT CASSGTGRKEKLFF
TRBJ1-1 TRBV4-1 TRBD1 . TGCGCCAGCAGCCGGGACAGGGGTCCGAACACTGAAGCTTTCTTT CASSRDRGPNTEAFF
TRBJ2-2 TRBV5-1 . . TGCGCCAGCAGCTCGGGAGGGACAGCGAACACCGGGGAGCTGTTTTTT CASSSGGTANTGELFF
TRBJ2-3 TRBV5-4 TRBD2 . TGTGCCAGCAGCTTGGATAGGCGGGGGGCGACCACAGATACGCAGTATTTT CASSLDRRGATTDTQYF
TRBJ2-5 TRBV5-1 TRBD1 once TGCGCCAGCACCCTATCGACAGGGCCGAAAGAGACCCAGTACTTC CASTLSTGPKETQYF
TRBJ1-6 TRBV5-1 . . TGCGCCAGCAGCTTGGAGTTGCGGGGTGGCCGTTCACCCCTCCACTTT CASSLELRGGRSPLHF
TRBJ2-1 TRBV30 . once TGTGCCTGGAGTGGACATCCCCCCGTGAATGAGCAGTTCTTC CAWSGHPPVNEQFF
TRBJ1-1 TRBV5-5 . . TGTGCCAGCAGCTCAAGTGGGGCCACACCAGCGAACACTGAAGCTTTCTTT CASSSSGATPANTEAFF
TRBJ2-7 TRBV7-9 . once TGTGCCAGCAGCCCCGGGTACGAGCAGTACTTC CASSPGYEQYF
TRBJ2-1 TRBV7-7 . many TGTGCCAGCAGTCAAACAGGGATAGAGCAGTTCTTC CASSQTGIEQFF
TRBJ2-3 TRBV9 . . TGTGCCAGCAGCGGGGGCACAGCAAGCACAGATACGCAGTATTTT CASSGGTASTDTQYF
TRBJ2-4 TRBV4-3 . . TGCGCCAGCAGCCAAGATAGAACGAATGCCTTGTTCATTCAGTACTTC CASSQDRTNALFIQYF
TRBJ2-5 TRBV11-2 . . TGTGCCAGCGGGGAGCAATTTCCAGAGACCCAGTACTTC CASGEQFPETQYF
TRBJ2-1 TRBV6-5 . few TGTGCCAGCAGTACGACGGAGTACTACAATGAGCAGTTCTTC CASSTTEYYNEQFF
TRBJ2-1 TRBV4-1 . . TGCGCCAGCAGCCCTCGGACCCGGGGGAGCTCCTACAATGAGCAGTTCTTC CASSPRTRGSSYNEQFF